A few counts support the clone carrying this T cell receptor (beta chain). Its antigen is not known. The data were obtained in a study of cytomegalovirus exposure and HLA in healthy donors. Study-wide results and limits: The number of N-insertions in an Asian-associated ancestry cluster was reportedly below the 666-donor mean in a later analysis. Immune exposure information comprised only CMV serostatus.

It was with 60 Vbeta and 13 Jbeta primers that the PCR ran. This table comes from immunoSEQ multiplex PCR, and its TCRdb copy is limited to in-frame clones, with some not included. The data show about 150,000 clones, less than 80% seen once. This CDR3 contains 16 residues. CDR1 and CDR2 from the germline V gene are SNHLY and FYNNEI. The V segment lost 4 bases and the J segment 7 bases; nucleotides outside the gene matches: 10. The receptor was derived from a man younger than 45 in good health and CMV-seronegative. V gene TRBV2 combines with J gene TRBJ2-1, with TRBD2 matching 10 bases. Input material: PBMCs. Written as DNA, the CDR3 is TGTGCCAGCAGTGCGCCCAAGCGGGGGGGCCGAAATGAGCAGTTCTTC. Translating it yields CASSAPKRGGRNEQFF.